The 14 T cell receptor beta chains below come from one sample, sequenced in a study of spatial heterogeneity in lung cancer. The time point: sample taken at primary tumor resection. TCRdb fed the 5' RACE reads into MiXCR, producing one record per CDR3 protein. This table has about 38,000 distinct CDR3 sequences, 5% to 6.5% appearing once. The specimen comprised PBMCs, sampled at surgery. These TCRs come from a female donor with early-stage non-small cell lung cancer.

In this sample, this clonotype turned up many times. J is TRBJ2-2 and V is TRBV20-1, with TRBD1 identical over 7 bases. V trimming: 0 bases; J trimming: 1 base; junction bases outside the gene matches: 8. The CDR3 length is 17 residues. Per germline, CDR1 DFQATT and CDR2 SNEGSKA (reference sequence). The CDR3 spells CSARDHKGQLNTGELFF. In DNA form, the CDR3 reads TGCAGTGCTAGAGATCATAAGGGACAGTTGAACACCGGGGAGCTGTTTTTT.

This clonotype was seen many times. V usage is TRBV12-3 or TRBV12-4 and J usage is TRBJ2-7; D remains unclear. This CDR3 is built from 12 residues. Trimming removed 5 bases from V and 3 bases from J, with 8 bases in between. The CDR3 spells CASSQLLYEQYF. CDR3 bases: TGTGCCAGCAGTCAGCTCCTCTACGAGCAGTACTTC.

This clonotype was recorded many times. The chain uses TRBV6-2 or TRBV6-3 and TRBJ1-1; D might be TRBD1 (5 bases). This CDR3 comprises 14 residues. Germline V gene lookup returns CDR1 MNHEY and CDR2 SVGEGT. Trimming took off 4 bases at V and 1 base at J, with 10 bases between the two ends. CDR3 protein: CASSSFRGNTEAFF. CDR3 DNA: TGTGCCAGCAGTTCGTTTAGGGGGAACACTGAAGCTTTCTTT.

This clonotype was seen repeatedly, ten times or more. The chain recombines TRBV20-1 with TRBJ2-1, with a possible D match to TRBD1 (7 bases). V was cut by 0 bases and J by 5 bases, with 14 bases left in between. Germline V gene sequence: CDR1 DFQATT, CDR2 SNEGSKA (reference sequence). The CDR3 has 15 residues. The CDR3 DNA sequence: TGCAGTGCTAGAGATCTGCAGGGGGGCCACAATGAGCAGTTCTTC. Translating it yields CSARDLQGGHNEQFF.

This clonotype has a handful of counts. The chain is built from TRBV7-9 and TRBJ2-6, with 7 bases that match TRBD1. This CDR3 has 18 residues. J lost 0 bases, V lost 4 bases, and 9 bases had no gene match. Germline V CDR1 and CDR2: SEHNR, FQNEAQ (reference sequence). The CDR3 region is CASSSFPGQNSGANVLTF. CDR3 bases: TGTGCCAGCAGCTCGTTTCCGGGACAGAACTCTGGGGCCAACGTCCTGACTTTC.

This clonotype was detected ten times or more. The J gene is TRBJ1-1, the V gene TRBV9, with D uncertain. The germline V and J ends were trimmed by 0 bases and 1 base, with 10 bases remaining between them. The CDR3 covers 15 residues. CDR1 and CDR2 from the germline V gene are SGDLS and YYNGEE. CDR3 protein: CASSVEGRRNTEAFF. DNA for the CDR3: TGTGCCAGCAGCGTAGAAGGACGGAGGAACACTGAAGCTTTCTTT. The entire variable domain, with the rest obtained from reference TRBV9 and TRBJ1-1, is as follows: DSGVTQTPKHLITATGQRVTLRCSPRSGDLSVYWYQQSLDQGLQFLIQYYNGEERAKGNILERFSAQQFPDLHSELNLSSLELGDSALYFCASSVEGRRNTEAFFGQGTRLTVV.

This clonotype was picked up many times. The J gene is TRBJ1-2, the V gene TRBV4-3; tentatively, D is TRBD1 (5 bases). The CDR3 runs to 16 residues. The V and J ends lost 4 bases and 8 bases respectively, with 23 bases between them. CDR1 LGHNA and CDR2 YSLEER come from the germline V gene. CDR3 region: CASSPGGLRQGGGYTF. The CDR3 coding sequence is TGCGCCAGCAGCCCGGGGGGACTCCGGCAGGGTGGCGGCTACACCTTC.

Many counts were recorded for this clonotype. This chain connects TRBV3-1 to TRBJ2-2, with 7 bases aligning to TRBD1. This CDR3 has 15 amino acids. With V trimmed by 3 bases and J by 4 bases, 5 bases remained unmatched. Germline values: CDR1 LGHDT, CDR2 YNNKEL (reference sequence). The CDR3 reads CASSQNRGGTGELFF. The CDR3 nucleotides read TGTGCCAGCAGCCAGAACAGGGGTGGCACCGGGGAGCTGTTTTTT.

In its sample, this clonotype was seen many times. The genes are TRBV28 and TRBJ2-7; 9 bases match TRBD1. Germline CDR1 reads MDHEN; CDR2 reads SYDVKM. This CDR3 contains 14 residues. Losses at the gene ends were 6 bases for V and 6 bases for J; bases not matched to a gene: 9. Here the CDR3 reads CASRIPGQGSEQYF. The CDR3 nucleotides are TGTGCCAGCAGGATTCCGGGACAGGGTTCCGAGCAGTACTTC. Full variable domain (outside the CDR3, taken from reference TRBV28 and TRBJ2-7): DVKVTQSSRYLVKRTGEKVFLECVQDMDHENMFWYRQDPGLGLRLIYFSYDVKMKEKGDIPEGYSVSREKKERFSLILESASTNQTSMYLCASRIPGQGSEQYFGPGTRLTVT.

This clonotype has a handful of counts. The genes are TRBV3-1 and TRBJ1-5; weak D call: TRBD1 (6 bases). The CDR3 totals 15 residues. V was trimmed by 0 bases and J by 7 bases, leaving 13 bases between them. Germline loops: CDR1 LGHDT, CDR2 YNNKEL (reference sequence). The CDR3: CASSQDFGGAQPQHF. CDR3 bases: TGTGCCAGCAGCCAAGATTTTGGGGGCGCACAGCCCCAGCATTTT.

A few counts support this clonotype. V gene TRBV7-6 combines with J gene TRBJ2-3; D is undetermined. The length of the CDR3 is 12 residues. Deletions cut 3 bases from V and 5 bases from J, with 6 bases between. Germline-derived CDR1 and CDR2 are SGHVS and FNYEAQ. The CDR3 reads CASSFVEDTQYF. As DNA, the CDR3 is TGTGCCAGCAGCTTTGTAGAAGATACGCAGTATTTT.

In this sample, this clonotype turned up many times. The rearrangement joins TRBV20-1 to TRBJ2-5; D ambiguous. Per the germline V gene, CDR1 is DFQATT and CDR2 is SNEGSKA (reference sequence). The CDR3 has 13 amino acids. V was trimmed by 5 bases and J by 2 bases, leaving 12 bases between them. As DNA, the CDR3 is TGCAGTGCTGTCTTGACGGGTCAAGAGACCCAGTACTTC. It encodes CSAVLTGQETQYF.

CDR3 sequence: CSAQQSNTEAFF. The DNA for the CDR3 is TGCAGTGCCCAACAGAGCAACACTGAAGCTTTCTTT. The rearrangement links TRBV20-1 to TRBJ1-1; unclear D gene. The CDR3 length is 12 residues. V gave up 6 bases and J gave up 2 bases, with 10 bases separating them. Germline CDR1 is DFQATT and CDR2 is SNEGSKA (reference sequence).

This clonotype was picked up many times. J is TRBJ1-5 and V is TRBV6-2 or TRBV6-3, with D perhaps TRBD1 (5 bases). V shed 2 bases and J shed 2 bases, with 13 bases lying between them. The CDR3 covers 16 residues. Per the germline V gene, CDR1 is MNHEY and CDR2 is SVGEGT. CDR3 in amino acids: CASSYPGGFGNQPQHF. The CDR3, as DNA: TGTGCCAGCAGTTACCCGGGGGGTTTCGGCAATCAGCCCCAGCATTTT.